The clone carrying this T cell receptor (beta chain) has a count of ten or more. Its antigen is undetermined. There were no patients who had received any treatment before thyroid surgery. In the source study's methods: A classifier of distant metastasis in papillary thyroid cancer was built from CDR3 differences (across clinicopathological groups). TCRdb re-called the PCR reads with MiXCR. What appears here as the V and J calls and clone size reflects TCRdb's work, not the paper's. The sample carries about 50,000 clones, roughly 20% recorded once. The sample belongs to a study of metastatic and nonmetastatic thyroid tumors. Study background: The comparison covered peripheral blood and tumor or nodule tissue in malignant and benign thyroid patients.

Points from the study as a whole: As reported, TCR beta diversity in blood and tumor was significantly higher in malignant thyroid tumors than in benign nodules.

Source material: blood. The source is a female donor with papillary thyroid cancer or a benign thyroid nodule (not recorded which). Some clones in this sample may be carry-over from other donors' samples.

The CDR3 region is CASTLRLAGDEQYF. As DNA, the CDR3 is TGTGCCAGCACCCTACGACTAGCGGGAGACGAGCAGTACTTC. The V and J genes are TRBV6-1 and TRBJ2-7, with 12 bases aligning to TRBD2. CDR3 length equals 14 residues. V lost 7 bases and J lost 5; bases outside the gene matches: 6. Per the germline V gene, CDR1 is MNHNS and CDR2 is SASEGT.